This T cell receptor (beta chain) originates from a study of blood T cell repertoires in COVID-19. Turning to the study itself: The analysed material was cDNA or gDNA that came from T cells, B-cell-depleted T cells, or PBMCs.

Participants spanned ages 18 to 89 years and resided in roughly 22 US areas. Participants' reported clinical history set cohort assignment. Original data processing: Amplification of reference gene primers was used by the study to estimate nucleated cell counts. The repertoire was sequenced with immunoSEQ multiplex PCR; TCRdb's copy has only in-frame clones and lacks some. V and J calls and clone size are as listed in that table; D and trimming were resolved from the DNA. This sample has 250,000 to 350,000 clones; around 89% occur once, and the top ten carry 3.5% to 4.5%. The CDR3 runs to 14 residues. Germline V gene sequence: CDR1 SNHLY, CDR2 FYNNEI. V was clipped by 5 bases and J by 4 bases; unmatched bases: 8.

Sequenced input: PBMCs or T cells enriched from blood (not recorded which). The TCR originated in a woman younger than 35 with acute COVID-19. The chain employs TRBV2 and TRBJ2-7; 7 bases are a match to TRBD1. CDR3 sequence reads: CASSPGTEPYEQYF. CDR3 sequence (DNA): TGTGCCAGCAGTCCTGGGACAGAACCTTACGAGCAGTACTTC.